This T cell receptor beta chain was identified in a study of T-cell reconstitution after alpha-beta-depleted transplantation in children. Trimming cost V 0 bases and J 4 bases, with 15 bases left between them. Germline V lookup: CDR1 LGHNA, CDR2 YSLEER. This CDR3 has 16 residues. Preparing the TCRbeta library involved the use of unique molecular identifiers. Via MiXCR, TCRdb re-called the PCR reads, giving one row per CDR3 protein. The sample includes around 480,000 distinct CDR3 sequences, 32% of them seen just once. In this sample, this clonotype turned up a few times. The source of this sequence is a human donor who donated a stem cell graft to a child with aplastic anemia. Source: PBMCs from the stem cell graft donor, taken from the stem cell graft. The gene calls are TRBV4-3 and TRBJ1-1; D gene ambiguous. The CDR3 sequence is CASSQDTDPAGTEAFF. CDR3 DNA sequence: TGCGCCAGCAGCCAAGATACGGACCCGGCGGGCACTGAAGCTTTCTTT.